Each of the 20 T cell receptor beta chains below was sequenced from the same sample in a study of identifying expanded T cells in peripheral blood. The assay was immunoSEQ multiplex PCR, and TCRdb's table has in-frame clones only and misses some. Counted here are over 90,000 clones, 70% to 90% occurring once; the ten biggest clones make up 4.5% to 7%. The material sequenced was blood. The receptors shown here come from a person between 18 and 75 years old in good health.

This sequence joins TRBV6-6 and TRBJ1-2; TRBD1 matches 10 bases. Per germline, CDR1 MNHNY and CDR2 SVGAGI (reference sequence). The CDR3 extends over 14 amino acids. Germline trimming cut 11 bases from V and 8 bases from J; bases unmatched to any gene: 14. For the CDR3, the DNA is TGTGCCTCCGGGGGACAGGGGTCGTTGGGAGGCTACACCTTC. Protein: CASGGQGSLGGYTF.

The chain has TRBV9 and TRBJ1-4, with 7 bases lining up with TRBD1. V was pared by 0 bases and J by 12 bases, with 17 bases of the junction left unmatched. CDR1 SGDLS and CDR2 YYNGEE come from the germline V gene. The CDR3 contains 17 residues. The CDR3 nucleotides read TGTGCCAGCAGCGTAGACCCCGGGACAGACATATCGGGGGAACTGTTTTTT. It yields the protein CASSVDPGTDISGELFF.

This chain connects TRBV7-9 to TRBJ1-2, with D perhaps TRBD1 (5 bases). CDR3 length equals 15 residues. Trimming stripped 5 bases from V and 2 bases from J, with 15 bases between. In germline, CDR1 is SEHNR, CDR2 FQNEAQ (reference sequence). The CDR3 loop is CASSPMGLSNYGYTF. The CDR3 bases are TGTGCCAGCAGCCCCATGGGGCTATCAAACTATGGCTACACCTTC.

The CDR3 DNA is TGTGCCAGCTCACCACCTCCATACTCCTACGAGCAGTACTTC. Its protein is CASSPPPYSYEQYF. The chain employs TRBV18 and TRBJ2-7; D call uncertain. The CDR3 covers 14 residues. The germline CDR1 and CDR2 sequences are KGHSH and LQKENI. V was cut by 0 bases and J by 0 bases, with 6 bases left in between.

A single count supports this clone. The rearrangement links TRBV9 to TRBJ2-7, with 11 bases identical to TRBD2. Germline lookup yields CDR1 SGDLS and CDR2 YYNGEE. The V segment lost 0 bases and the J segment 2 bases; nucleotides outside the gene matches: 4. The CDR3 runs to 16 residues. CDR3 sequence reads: CASSVGGSGRAYEQYF. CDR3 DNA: TGTGCCAGCAGCGTAGGTGGTAGCGGGAGGGCCTACGAGCAGTACTTC.

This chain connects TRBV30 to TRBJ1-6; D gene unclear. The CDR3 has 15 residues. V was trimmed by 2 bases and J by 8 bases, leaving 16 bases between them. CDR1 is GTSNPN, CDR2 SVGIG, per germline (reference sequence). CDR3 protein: CAWSPPAATDSPLHF. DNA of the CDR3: TGTGCCTGGAGTCCCCCCGCTGCTACTGATTCACCCCTCCACTTT.

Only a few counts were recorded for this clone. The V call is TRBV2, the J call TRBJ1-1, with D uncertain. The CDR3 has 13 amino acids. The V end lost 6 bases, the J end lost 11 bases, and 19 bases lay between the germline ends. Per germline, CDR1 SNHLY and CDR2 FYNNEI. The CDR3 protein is CASRMRNPGEAFF. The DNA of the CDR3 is TGTGCCAGCAGGATGCGAAACCCGGGCGAGGCTTTCTTT.

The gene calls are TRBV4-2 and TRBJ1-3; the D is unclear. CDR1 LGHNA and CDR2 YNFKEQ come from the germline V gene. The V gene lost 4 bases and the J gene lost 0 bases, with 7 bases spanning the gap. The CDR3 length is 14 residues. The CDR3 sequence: CASSPRSSGNTIYF. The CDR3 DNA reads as TGTGCCAGCAGCCCGAGGAGCTCTGGAAACACCATATATTTT.

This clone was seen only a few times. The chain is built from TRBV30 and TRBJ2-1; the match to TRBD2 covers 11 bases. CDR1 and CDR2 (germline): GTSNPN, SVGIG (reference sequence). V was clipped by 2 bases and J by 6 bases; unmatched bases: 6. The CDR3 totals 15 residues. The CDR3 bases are TGTGCCTGGAGTACCGGGACTAGCGGAATCAATGAGCAGTTCTTC. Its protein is CAWSTGTSGINEQFF.

The CDR3 protein is CASSPTNSYEQYF. CDR3 DNA: TGTGCCAGCAGCCCGACAAATTCGTACGAGCAGTACTTC. The chain joins TRBV5-4 to TRBJ2-7; D not certain. The V gene's germline CDR1 is SGHNT and CDR2 YYREEE (reference sequence). V was cut by 4 bases and J by 4 bases, with 12 bases left in between. The CDR3 covers 13 residues.

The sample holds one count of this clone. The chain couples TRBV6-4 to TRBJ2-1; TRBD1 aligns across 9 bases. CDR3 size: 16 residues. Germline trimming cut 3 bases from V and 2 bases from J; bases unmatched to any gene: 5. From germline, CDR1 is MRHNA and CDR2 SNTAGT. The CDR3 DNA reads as TGTGCCAGCAGTGAACAGGGGGCAGTAGCCTACAATGAGCAGTTCTTC. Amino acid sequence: CASSEQGAVAYNEQFF.

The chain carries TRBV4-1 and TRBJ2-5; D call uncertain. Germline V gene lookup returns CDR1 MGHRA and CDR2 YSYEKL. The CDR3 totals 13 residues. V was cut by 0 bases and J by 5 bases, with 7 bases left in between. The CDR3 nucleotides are TGCGCCAGCAGCCAAGAAGGGCGGGAGACCCAGTACTTC. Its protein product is CASSQEGRETQYF.

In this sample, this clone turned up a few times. CDR3 amino acids: CASSRTENSPLHF. For the CDR3, the DNA is TGTGCCAGCAGTCGGACAGAAAATTCACCCCTCCACTTT. The chain uses TRBV6-5 and TRBJ1-6; D is possibly TRBD1 (6 bases). V lost 5 bases to trimming and J lost 7 bases, with 9 bases between them. There are 13 residues in the CDR3. Germline V CDR1 and CDR2: MNHEY, SVGAGI.

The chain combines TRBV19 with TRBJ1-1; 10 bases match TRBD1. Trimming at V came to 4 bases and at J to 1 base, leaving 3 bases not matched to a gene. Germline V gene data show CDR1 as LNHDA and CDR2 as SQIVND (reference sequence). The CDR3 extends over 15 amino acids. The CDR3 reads CASSKRDRGNTEAFF. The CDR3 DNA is TGTGCCAGTAGTAAACGGGACAGGGGGAACACTGAAGCTTTCTTT. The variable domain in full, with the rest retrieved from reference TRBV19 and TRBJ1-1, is DGGITQSPKYLFRKEGQNVTLSCEQNLNHDAMYWYRQDPGQGLRLIYYSQIVNDFQKGDIAEGYSVSREKKESFPLTVTSAQKNPTAFYLCASSKRDRGNTEAFFGQGTRLTVV.

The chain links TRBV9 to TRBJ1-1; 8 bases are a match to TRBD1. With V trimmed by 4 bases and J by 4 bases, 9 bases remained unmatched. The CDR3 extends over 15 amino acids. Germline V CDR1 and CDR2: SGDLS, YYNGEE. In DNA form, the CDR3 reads TGTGCCAGCAGCCGATCCTCGGACAGGGCCACTGAAGCTTTCTTT. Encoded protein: CASSRSSDRATEAFF. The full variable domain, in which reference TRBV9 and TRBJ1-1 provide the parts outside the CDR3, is DSGVTQTPKHLITATGQRVTLRCSPRSGDLSVYWYQQSLDQGLQFLIQYYNGEERAKGNILERFSAQQFPDLHSELNLSSLELGDSALYFCASSRSSDRATEAFFGQGTRLTVV.

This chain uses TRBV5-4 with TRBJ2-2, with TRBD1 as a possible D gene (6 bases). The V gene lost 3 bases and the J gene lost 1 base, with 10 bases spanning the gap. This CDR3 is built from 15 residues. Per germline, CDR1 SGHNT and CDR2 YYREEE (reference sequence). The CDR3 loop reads CASSSTDRNTGELFF. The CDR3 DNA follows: TGTGCCAGCAGCTCCACGGACAGGAACACCGGGGAGCTGTTTTTT.

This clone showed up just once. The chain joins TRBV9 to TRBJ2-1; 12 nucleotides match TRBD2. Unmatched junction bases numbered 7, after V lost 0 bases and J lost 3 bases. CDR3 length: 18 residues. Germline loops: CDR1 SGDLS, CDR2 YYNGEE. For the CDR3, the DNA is TGTGCCAGCAGCGTAGCGCCTAGCGGGGGGGCAAACTACAATGAGCAGTTCTTC. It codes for CASSVAPSGGANYNEQFF.

CDR3 region: CATSREGTGGLEAFF. The DNA of the CDR3 is TGTGCCACCAGCAGAGAAGGGACAGGGGGCCTGGAAGCTTTCTTT. The gene calls are TRBV15 and TRBJ1-1; 12 bases agree with TRBD1. The CDR3 has 15 amino acids. J lost 8 bases, V lost 0 bases, and 4 bases had no gene match. Germline V gives CDR1 LNHNV, CDR2 YYDKDF (reference sequence).

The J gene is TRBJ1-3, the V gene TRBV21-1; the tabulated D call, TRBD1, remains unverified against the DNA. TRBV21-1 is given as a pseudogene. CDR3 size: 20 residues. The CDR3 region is CASSKRRGTREPLSGNTIYF. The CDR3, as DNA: TGTGCCAGCAGCAAACGTCGTGGGACACGAGAACCCCTCTCTGGAAACACCATATATTTT.

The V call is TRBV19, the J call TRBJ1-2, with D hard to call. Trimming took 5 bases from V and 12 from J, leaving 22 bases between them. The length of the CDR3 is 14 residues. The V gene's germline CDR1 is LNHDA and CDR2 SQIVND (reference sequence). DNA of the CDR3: TGTGCCAGTAGTGAGGTAGGAAGTGCGGTCCGTCACACCTTC. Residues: CASSEVGSAVRHTF.